The rows below give T cell receptor beta chains drawn from one sample of a study of CD8 T cells in ankylosing spondylitis. MiXCR, applied by TCRdb to the 5' RACE reads, yields one record per CDR3 protein. The sample yields some 63,000 distinct CDR3 sequences, roughly 6.1% seen once. Material for sequencing was synovial fluid, either unsorted or a sorted T cell fraction (not recorded which). All receptors come from a male donor with ankylosing spondylitis. Each CDR3 is given with its conserved first and last residue. The order of the fields is J gene, CDR3 length, D gene, clone size, V gene, CDR3 DNA, CDR3 protein. The D gene is left open where the match is weak. A row's size may be missing; if present it is once, few, many or a size class.

>TRBJ2-1|16|TRBD2|many|TRBV10-3
TGTGCCATCAGTATATTGACTAGCGGGACCTACAATGAGCAGTTCTTC
CAISILTSGTYNEQFF
>TRBJ2-5|13|.|many|TRBV20-1
TGCAGTGCTAGTCTCGGGGCCTGGGAGACCCAGTACTTC
CSASLGAWETQYF
>TRBJ2-2|16|TRBD2|many|TRBV29-1
TGCAGCGTTACCGGGACTAGCGGGGCGAACACCGGGGAGCTGTTTTTT
CSVTGTSGANTGELFF
>TRBJ2-7|15|.|.|TRBV4-2
TGTGCCAGCAGCCAAGGCCGACTAGAAAACTACGAGCAGTACTTC
CASSQGRLENYEQYF
>TRBJ2-2|16|TRBD2|.|TRBV27
TGTGCCAGCAAGAGATCCGGGGGGGCAATAGCCGGGGAGCTGTTTTTT
CASKRSGGAIAGELFF
>TRBJ2-1|17|.|few|TRBV20-1
TGCAGTGCTCGTGGGGGAGACTCTAGGACCCCCTACAATGAGCAGTTCTTC
CSARGGDSRTPYNEQFF
>TRBJ2-4|13|TRBD1|.|TRBV20-1
TGCAGTGCGAGGGGACAGGCCAAAAACATTCAGTACTTC
CSARGQAKNIQYF
>TRBJ1-1|15|.|few|TRBV30
TGTGCCTGGAGTACCGGAGCTGGGAGGGGGACTGAAGCTTTCTTT
CAWSTGAGRGTEAFF
>TRBJ2-1|15|.|many|TRBV4-3
TGCGCCAGCAGCCAAGAAGGTCAGGGTAGGAATGAGCAGTTCTTC
CASSQEGQGRNEQFF
>TRBJ2-5|14|TRBD2|many|TRBV10-3
TGTGCCATCAGGGAGGGACTAGGCGGCGAAACCCAGTACTTC
CAIREGLGGETQYF
>TRBJ2-7|13|.|.|TRBV19
TGTGCCAGTAGTTCCCACCACGGGTACGAGCAGTACTTC
CASSSHHGYEQYF
>TRBJ1-1|14|TRBD1|.|TRBV13
TGTGCCAGCAGCCTACAGGGGGCGAACACTGAAGCTTTCTTT
CASSLQGANTEAFF
>TRBJ2-1|11|.|many|TRBV6-6
TGTGCCAGCAGCCTGGTGGGGGAGCAGTTCTTC
CASSLVGEQFF
>TRBJ2-5|14|.|.|TRBV3-1
TGTGCCAGCAGCCAAGATATCGGCCAAGAGACCCAGTACTTC
CASSQDIGQETQYF
>TRBJ1-1|13|.|.|TRBV30
TGTGCCTTAGTCAGGGTTGTCGCCACTGAAGCTTTCTTT
CALVRVVATEAFF
>TRBJ1-1|13|.|many|TRBV29-1
TGCAGCGTTGCTTGGGGGACCGACACTGAAGCTTTCTTT
CSVAWGTDTEAFF
>TRBJ1-3|15|.|.|TRBV20-1
TGCAGTGCTAGAGACGAGACACCCCCTGGAAACACCATATATTTT
CSARDETPPGNTIYF
>TRBJ2-1|11|TRBD2|many|TRBV7-8
TGTGCCAGCAGCTTTGGACTAGCGAGAATCTTC
CASSFGLARIF
>TRBJ2-3|14|.|many|TRBV5-5
TGTGCCAGCAGCTTGGGACTATCTCCGGATACGCAGTATTTT
CASSLGLSPDTQYF
>TRBJ1-1|17|.|few|TRBV7-3
TGTGCCAGCAGCTTAACCCCCCCGCAGACTCCGAACACTGAAGCTTTCTTT
CASSLTPPQTPNTEAFF
>TRBJ2-3|14|TRBD2|.|TRBV7-3
TGTGCCAGCAGCGCCACTAGCGGGAGTTTGACGCAGTATTTT
CASSATSGSLTQYF
>TRBJ1-1|15|TRBD1|few|TRBV29-1
TGCAGCGTTCAGGGACAGGGGGCCAGAGGTACTGAAGCTTTCTTT
CSVQGQGARGTEAFF
>TRBJ2-2|16|TRBD1|many|TRBV13
TGTGCCAGCAGCTTGTTTGGACAGGGAGGCACCGGGGAGCTGTTTTTT
CASSLFGQGGTGELFF
>TRBJ1-5|13|.|many|TRBV30
TGTGCCTGGAGTGAGGATCATTCACAGCCCCAGCATTTT
CAWSEDHSQPQHF
>TRBJ1-4|14|.|many|TRBV12-3/TRBV12-4
TGTGCCAGCATGCGGGGAGGTTACGGTGAAAAACTGTTTTTT
CASMRGGYGEKLFF
>TRBJ2-5|11|TRBD2|many|TRBV27
TGTGCCAGCAGCGGGGGGGGGACCCAGTACTTC
CASSGGGTQYF
>TRBJ1-1|15|TRBD1|many|TRBV6-1
TGTGCCAGCACCCTGTACGGGACAGGGGTAACTGAAGCTTTCTTT
CASTLYGTGVTEAFF
>TRBJ1-1|13|.|many|TRBV25-1
TGTGCCAGCAGTGAACAAGGACTGAATGAAGCTTTCTTT
CASSEQGLNEAFF
>TRBJ2-5|14|.|few|TRBV20-1
TGCAGTGCTGGGGACCGCGGGGCCCAAGAGACCCAGTACTTC
CSAGDRGAQETQYF
>TRBJ2-7|13|TRBD2|many|TRBV29-1
TGCAGCGTTGTGCCTAGCGGGAGTTACGAGCAGTACTTC
CSVVPSGSYEQYF
>TRBJ1-5|17|.|few|TRBV10-3
TGTGCCATCAGTTCGGACAGCGGAACCTATAGCAATCAGCCCCAGCATTTT
CAISSDSGTYSNQPQHF
>TRBJ2-5|15|TRBD1|.|TRBV28
TGTGCCAGCAGCTCAAACAGGGGGCCTGGGGAGACCCAGTACTTC
CASSSNRGPGETQYF
>TRBJ2-1|14|TRBD2|few|TRBV12-3/TRBV12-4
TGTGCCAGCAGTGATGGACTAGCTAGAGGTGAGCAGTTCTTC
CASSDGLARGEQFF
>TRBJ2-3|16|TRBD1|many|TRBV6-1
TGTGCCAGCAGTCCCGGACAGGGAGGTCCACCAGATACGCAGTATTTT
CASSPGQGGPPDTQYF
>TRBJ2-7|14|TRBD2|many|TRBV20-1
TGCAGTGCTAGAAATAGCGGGAGGGCCGGCGAGCAGTACTTC
CSARNSGRAGEQYF
>TRBJ1-1|13|TRBD1|medium-sized|TRBV29-1
TGCAGCGTTGTATACCAGGGGGGCCCCGAAGCTTTCTTT
CSVVYQGGPEAFF
>TRBJ2-5|17|.|many|TRBV5-1
TGCGCCAGCAGCGCCAAAGACAGGTCGGGCCCCAGCGAGACCCAGTACTTC
CASSAKDRSGPSETQYF
>TRBJ2-2|15|.|.|TRBV11-3
TGTGCCAGCAGCTCCCGTCGCACAAGCACCGGGGAGCTGTTTTTT
CASSSRRTSTGELFF
>TRBJ2-3|14|TRBD2|many|TRBV3-1
TGTGCCAGCAGCCGCGGGACTAGGTCAGATACGCAGTATTTT
CASSRGTRSDTQYF
>TRBJ1-3|11|.|few|TRBV6-5
TGTGCCTCACACGCCTACAACACCATATATTTT
CASHAYNTIYF
>TRBJ2-3|16|TRBD2|many|TRBV12-3/TRBV12-4
TGTGCCAGCACCCTCCAGGCGGGAGCTAGCACAGATACGCAGTATTTT
CASTLQAGASTDTQYF
>TRBJ1-1|14|.|many|TRBV27
TGTGCCAGCAGGAGGATTCCCGGGCACACTGAAGCTTTCTTT
CASRRIPGHTEAFF
>TRBJ1-2|14|.|many|TRBV4-2
TGTGCCAGCAGTCTTCTTACGTCGGGGGCGAGCTACACCTTC
CASSLLTSGASYTF
>TRBJ1-4|15|.|many|TRBV7-8
TGTGCCAGCAGTACTATACAGGGAGGAGGTGAAAAACTGTTTTTT
CASSTIQGGGEKLFF
>TRBJ1-3|15|.|few|TRBV27
TGTGCCAGCAGTGCGACGGGGAGGCGAGGAAACACCATATATTTT
CASSATGRRGNTIYF
>TRBJ2-2|15|.|many|TRBV7-3
TGTGCCAGCAGCTTAGTAAGGAGTCCCACCGGGGAGCTGTTTTTT
CASSLVRSPTGELFF
>TRBJ2-2|11|.|many|TRBV10-3
TGTGCCATCAAAGGTCCCGGGGAGCTGTTTTTT
CAIKGPGELFF
>TRBJ1-1|14|.|many|TRBV18
TGTGCCAGCTCACCACAGGGCGATTTTGCTGAAGCTTTCTTT
CASSPQGDFAEAFF
>TRBJ2-6|13|.|many|TRBV12-3/TRBV12-4
TGTGCCAGCAGTTTTACTGGGGCCAACGTCCTGACTTTC
CASSFTGANVLTF
>TRBJ2-7|13|.|many|TRBV4-1
TGCGCCAGCAGCCACGCGGAGGCCTACGAGCAGTACTTC
CASSHAEAYEQYF
>TRBJ1-4|18|.|many|TRBV20-1
TGCAGTGCTAGAGAGGTTGGGGGACGGAAGAATTATAATGAAAAACTGTTTTTT
CSAREVGGRKNYNEKLFF
>TRBJ2-2|16|TRBD1|few|TRBV19
TGTGCCAGTAGTCCCTGGACAGGGGTCCGGGCCGGGGAGCTGTTTTTT
CASSPWTGVRAGELFF
>TRBJ2-1|17|TRBD2|.|TRBV28
TGTGCCAGCAGTTTTGGGCCCGGGACTAGAGTTACCGATGAGCAGTTCTTC
CASSFGPGTRVTDEQFF
>TRBJ2-5|14|TRBD2|few|TRBV7-3
TGTGCCAGCAGCTTCGCGGGAGGACGGGAGACCCAGTACTTC
CASSFAGGRETQYF
>TRBJ2-7|16|TRBD2|many|TRBV5-5
TGTGCCAGCAGCTTGTTGCCCGCGGGAGGGTCCTACGAGCAGTACTTC
CASSLLPAGGSYEQYF
>TRBJ2-2|14|.|many|TRBV28
TGTGCCAGCAGCCTCGGACCGGTCACCGGGGAGCTGTTTTTT
CASSLGPVTGELFF
>TRBJ2-3|16|TRBD2|many|TRBV10-3
TGTGCCATCAGTGACGTAGCGGGAGAGAGGCCAGATACGCAGTATTTT
CAISDVAGERPDTQYF
>TRBJ2-7|15|TRBD2|.|TRBV20-1
TGCAGTGCTAGAGGCGGAGCGGGAGACTTTTACGAGCAGTACTTC
CSARGGAGDFYEQYF
>TRBJ1-3|17|TRBD1|few|TRBV13
TGTGCCAGCAGCTTAGGAGTGGGACAGGGCGCTGGAAACACCATATATTTT
CASSLGVGQGAGNTIYF
>TRBJ2-1|15|.|many|TRBV7-3
TGTGCCAGCAGGTTGCTAGCCAACTCCTACAATGAGCAGTTCTTC
CASRLLANSYNEQFF